Sequencing of this TCR beta chain was carried out in a study of blood T cells in healthy people across ages. General observations from the study: Comparison with aged donors showed that long-lived donors had more naive CD4+ cells and higher diversity. Researchers judged that diversity estimates from one million T cells fell short of true values.

Only a few counts were recorded for this clonotype. Its antigen is currently unknown. At least 6 micrograms of total RNA were extracted per sample. It was with a sample-barcoded 5' primer and a J-beta primer mix that a second PCR of about 6 to 12 cycles was run. Tagging of each cDNA molecule was performed by a template-switch adaptor with 12 random nucleotides. TCRdb reprocessed the 5' RACE reads with MiXCR, giving one entry per CDR3 protein. The data show 890,000 or so distinct CDR3 sequences, with roughly 60% seen just once and around a quarter held by the top ten. This CDR3 comprises 14 residues. V gave up 7 bases and J gave up 0 bases; unmatched junction bases: 7. CDR1 and CDR2 from the germline V gene are DFQATT and SNEGSKA (reference sequence).

The rearrangement links TRBV20-1 to TRBJ2-7; 9 bases match TRBD1. This sequence originates from a man aged 25-45 years in good health. The sample comprised blood. CDR3 amino acids: CSVGQGRHSYEQYF. The CDR3 DNA reads TGCAGTGTAGGACAGGGGAGACACTCCTACGAGCAGTACTTC.